This T cell receptor beta chain is drawn from a study of blood T cell repertoires in COVID-19. At the level of the study: The cDNA or gDNA used as material had been derived from T cells, B-cell-depleted T cells, or PBMCs.

The germline V gene encodes CDR1 LNHDA and CDR2 SQIVND (reference sequence). V dropped 4 bases and J dropped 9 bases, with 13 bases sitting between them. The CDR3 is made up of 13 amino acids. As handled by the study authors: Reference gene primer amplification gave nucleated cell count estimates. Data came from immunoSEQ multiplex PCR; TCRdb stores just in-frame clones and leaves some out. V and J calls and clone size are copied from that table; D and trimming were computed from the DNA. Among 260,000 or so clones listed, approximately 84% were seen once. J is TRBJ2-1 and V is TRBV19, with a tentative D call TRBD1 (6 bases). The clonotype originates from a human donor in a cohort sampled during active COVID-19. The sequencing input was peripheral blood. CDR3 amino acids: CASSKNRVSEQFF. The CDR3 DNA sequence: TGTGCCAGTAGTAAGAACAGGGTGAGTGAGCAGTTCTTC. Using reference TRBV19 and TRBJ2-1 for the parts outside the CDR3, the full variable domain is DGGITQSPKYLFRKEGQNVTLSCEQNLNHDAMYWYRQDPGQGLRLIYYSQIVNDFQKGDIAEGYSVSREKKESFPLTVTSAQKNPTAFYLCASSKNRVSEQFFGPGTRLTVL.